This TCR beta chain was obtained from a study of Graves' ophthalmopathy and Graves' hyperthyroidism. Overall study findings and caveats: The model forecast ophthalmopathy progression, reaching 60% to 71% sensitivity and less than 75% specificity.

This clonotype turned up a few times. Its specificity is unknown. Using RNA transcripts, the TCR beta CDR3 regions were amplified. The authors performed first-round RT-PCR with HTBI primers and then a second-round multiplex PCR. TCRdb re-analysed the multiplex PCR reads in MiXCR, keeping a single row per CDR3 protein. The sample has 1 million to 1.3 million distinct CDR3 sequences; 35% to 40% are singletons. V was pared by 6 bases and J by 5 bases, with 8 bases between. The CDR3 is 11 residues long. Per germline, CDR1 MNHNY and CDR2 SVGAGI (reference sequence). The V gene is TRBV6-6, the J gene TRBJ2-7, with no clear D. The sequence was collected from an adult man with Graves' hyperthyroidism. Material: peripheral blood or thyroid tissue (not recorded which). DNA of the CDR3: TGTGCCAGCAGGGACCGGGACGAGCAGTACTTC. Residues: CASRDRDEQYF.